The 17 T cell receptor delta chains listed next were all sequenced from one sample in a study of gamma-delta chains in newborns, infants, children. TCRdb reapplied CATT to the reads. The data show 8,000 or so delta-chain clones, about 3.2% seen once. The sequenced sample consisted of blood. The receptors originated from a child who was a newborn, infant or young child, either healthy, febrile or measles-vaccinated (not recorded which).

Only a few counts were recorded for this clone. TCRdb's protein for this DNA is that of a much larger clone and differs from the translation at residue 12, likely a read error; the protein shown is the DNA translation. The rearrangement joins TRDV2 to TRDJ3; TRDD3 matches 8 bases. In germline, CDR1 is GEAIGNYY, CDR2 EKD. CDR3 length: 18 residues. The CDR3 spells CACDPLLGGSWGTRQMFF. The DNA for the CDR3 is TGTGCCTGTGACCCTTTACTGGGGGGCTCCTGGGGCACCCGACAGATGTTTTTC.

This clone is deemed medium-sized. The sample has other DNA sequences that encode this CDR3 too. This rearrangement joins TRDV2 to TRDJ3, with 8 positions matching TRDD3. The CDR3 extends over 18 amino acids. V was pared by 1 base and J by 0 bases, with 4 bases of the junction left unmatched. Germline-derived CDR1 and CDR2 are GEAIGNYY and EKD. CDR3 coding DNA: TGTGCCTGTGACACGGGGGGATATGACTCCTGGGACACCCGACAGATGTTTTTC. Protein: CACDTGGYDSWDTRQMFF.

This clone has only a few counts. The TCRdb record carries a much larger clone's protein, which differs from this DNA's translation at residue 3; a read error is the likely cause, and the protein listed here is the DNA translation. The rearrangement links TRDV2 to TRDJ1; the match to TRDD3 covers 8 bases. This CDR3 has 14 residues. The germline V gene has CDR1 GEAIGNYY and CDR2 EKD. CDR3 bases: TGTGCCCGTGACCCCCTACTGGGGGCCGATAAACTCATCTTT. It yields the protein CARDPLLGADKLIF.

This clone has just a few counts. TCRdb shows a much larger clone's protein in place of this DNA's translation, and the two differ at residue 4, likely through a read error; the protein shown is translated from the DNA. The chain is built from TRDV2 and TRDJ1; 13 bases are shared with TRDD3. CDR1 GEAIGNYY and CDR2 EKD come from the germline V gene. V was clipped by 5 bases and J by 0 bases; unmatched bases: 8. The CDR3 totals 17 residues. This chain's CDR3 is CACGSLLGDTYTDKLIF. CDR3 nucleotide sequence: TGTGCCTGTGGCTCATTACTGGGGGATACGTACACCGATAAACTCATCTTT.

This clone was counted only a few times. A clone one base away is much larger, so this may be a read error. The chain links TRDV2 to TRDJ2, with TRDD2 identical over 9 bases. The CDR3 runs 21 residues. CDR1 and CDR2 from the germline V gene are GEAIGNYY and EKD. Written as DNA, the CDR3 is TGTGCCTGTGACAGCCTTCCTACCGTCCGCCCGGGGGCCCCTTTGACAGCACGACTCTTCTTT. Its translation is CACDSLPTVRPGAPLTARLFF.

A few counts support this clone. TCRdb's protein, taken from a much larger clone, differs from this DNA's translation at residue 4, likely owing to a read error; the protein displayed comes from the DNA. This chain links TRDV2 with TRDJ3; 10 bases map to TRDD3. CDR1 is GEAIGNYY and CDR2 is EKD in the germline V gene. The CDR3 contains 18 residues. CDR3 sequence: CACATGGYGSWDTRQMFF. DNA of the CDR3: TGTGCCTGTGCCACCGGGGGATACGGCTCCTGGGACACCCGACAGATGTTTTTC.

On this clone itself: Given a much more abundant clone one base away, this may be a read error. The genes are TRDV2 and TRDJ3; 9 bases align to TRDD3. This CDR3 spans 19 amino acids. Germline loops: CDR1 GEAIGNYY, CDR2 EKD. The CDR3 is CACDTGGLASSRDTRQMFF. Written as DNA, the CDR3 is TGTGCCTGTGATACTGGGGGACTTGCTAGCTCCAGGGACACCCGACAGATGTTTTTC.

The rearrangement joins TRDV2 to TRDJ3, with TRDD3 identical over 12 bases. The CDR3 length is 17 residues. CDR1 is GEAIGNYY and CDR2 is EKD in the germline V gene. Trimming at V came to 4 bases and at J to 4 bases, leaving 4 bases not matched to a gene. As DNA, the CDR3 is TGTGCCTGTGATCTGGGGGATACGGGTTGGGACACCCGACAGATGTTTTTC. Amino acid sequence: CACDLGDTGWDTRQMFF.

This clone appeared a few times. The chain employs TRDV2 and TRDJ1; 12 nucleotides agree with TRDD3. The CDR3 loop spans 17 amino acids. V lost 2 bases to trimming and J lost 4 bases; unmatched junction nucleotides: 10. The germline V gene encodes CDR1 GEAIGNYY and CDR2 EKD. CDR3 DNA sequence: TGTGCCTGTGACATTCTTGTACTGGGGGATACCGGCGATAAACTCATCTTT. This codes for CACDILVLGDTGDKLIF.

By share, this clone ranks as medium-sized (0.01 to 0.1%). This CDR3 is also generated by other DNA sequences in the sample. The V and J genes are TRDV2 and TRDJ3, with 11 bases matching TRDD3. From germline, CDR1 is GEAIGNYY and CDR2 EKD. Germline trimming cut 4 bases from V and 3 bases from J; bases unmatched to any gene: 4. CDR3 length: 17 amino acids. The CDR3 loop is CACDFTGGYWDTRQMFF. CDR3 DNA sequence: TGTGCCTGTGATTTTACTGGGGGATACTGGGACACCCGACAGATGTTTTTC.

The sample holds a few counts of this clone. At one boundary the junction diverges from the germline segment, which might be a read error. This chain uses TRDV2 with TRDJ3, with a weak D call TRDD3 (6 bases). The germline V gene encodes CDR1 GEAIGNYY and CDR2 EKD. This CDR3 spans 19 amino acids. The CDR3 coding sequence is TGTGCCTGTGACACCGGCTGGGGAGGTAGGTCCTGGGACACCCGACAGACGTTTTTC. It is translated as CACDTGWGGRSWDTRQTFF.

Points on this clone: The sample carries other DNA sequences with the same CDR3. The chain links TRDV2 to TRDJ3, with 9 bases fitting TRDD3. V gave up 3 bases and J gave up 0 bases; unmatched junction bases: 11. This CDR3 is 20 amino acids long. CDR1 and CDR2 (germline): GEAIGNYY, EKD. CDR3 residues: CACDAVLGDRSSWDTRQMFF. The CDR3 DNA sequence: TGTGCCTGTGACGCCGTTTTGGGGGATAGAAGCTCCTGGGACACCCGACAGATGTTTTTC.

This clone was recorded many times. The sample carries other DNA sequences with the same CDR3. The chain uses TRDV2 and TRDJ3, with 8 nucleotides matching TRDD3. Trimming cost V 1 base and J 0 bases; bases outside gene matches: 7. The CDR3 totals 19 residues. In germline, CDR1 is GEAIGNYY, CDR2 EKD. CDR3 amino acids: CACDTVLGASSWDTRQMFF. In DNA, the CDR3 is TGTGCCTGTGACACTGTACTGGGGGCTAGCTCCTGGGACACCCGACAGATGTTTTTC.

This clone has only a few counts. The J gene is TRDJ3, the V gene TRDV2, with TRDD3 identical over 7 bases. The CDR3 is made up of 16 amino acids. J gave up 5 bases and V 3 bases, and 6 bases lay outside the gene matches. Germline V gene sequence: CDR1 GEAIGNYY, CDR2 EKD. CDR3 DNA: TGTGCCTGTGACGCCTCTGGGGGCCGGGACACCCGACAGATGTTTTTC. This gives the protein CACDASGGRDTRQMFF.

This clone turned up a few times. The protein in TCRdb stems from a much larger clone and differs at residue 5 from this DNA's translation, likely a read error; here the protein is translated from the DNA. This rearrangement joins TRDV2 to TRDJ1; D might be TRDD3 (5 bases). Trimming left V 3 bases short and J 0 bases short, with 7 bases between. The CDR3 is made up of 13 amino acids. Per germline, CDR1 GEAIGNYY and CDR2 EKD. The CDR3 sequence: CACDAWDTDKLIF. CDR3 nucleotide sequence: TGTGCCTGTGACGCCTGGGACACCGATAAACTCATCTTT.

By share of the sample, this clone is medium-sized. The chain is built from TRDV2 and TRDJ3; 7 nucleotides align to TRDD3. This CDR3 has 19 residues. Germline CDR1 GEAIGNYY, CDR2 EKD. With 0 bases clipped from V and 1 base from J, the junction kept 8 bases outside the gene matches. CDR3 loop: CACDTVGYSGSWDTRQMFF. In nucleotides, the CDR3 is TGTGCCTGTGACACCGTGGGATACTCGGGATCCTGGGACACCCGACAGATGTTTTTC.

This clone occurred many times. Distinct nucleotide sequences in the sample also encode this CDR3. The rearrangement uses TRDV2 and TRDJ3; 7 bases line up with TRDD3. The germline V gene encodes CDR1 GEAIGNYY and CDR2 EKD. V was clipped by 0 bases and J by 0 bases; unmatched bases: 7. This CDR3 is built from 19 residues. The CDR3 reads CACDTWGSLSSWDTRQMFF. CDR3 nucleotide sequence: TGTGCCTGTGACACCTGGGGGAGCCTCAGCTCCTGGGACACCCGACAGATGTTTTTC.